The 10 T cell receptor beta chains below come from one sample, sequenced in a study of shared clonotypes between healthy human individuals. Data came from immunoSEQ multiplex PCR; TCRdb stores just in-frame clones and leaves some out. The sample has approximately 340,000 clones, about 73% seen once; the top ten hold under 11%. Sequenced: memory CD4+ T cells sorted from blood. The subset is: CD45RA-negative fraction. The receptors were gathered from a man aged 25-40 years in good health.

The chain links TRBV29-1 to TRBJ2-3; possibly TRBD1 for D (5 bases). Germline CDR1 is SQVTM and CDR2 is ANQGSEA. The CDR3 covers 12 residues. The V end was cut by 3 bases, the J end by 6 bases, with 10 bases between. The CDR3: CSVDRQGDTQYF. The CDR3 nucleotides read TGCAGCGTTGACCGGCAGGGCGATACGCAGTATTTT.

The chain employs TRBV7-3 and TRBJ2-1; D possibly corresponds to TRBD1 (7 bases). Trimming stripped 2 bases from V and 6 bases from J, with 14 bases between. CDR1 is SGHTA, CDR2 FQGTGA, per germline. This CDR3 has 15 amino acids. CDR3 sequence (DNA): TGTGCCAGCAGCTTAGACCCCAGGGGGGTCAATGAGCAGTTCTTC. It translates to CASSLDPRGVNEQFF.

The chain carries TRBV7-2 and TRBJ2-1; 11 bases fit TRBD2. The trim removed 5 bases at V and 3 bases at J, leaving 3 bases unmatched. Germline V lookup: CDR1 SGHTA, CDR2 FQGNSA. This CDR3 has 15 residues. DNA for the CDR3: TGTGCCAGCAGCCAGGGACTAGCGGTCTACAATGAGCAGTTCTTC. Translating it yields CASSQGLAVYNEQFF.

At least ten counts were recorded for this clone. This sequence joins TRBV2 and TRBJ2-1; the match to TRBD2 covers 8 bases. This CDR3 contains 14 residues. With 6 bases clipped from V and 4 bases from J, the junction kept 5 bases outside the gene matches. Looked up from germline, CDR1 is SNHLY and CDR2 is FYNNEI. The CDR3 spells CASRPTSGYNEQFF. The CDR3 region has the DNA TGTGCCAGCAGGCCTACTAGCGGTTACAATGAGCAGTTCTTC.

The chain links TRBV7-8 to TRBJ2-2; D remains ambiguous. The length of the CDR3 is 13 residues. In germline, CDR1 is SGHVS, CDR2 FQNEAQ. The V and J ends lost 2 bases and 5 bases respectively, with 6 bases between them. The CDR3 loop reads CASSLYQTGELFF. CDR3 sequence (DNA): TGTGCCAGCAGCTTATATCAGACCGGGGAGCTGTTTTTT.

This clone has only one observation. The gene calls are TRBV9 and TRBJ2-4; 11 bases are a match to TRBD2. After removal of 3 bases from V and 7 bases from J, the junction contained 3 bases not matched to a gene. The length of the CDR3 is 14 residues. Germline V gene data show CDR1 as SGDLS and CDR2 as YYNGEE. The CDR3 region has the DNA TGTGCCAGCAGCGCAACTAGCGGGAGTAACATTCAGTACTTC. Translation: CASSATSGSNIQYF.

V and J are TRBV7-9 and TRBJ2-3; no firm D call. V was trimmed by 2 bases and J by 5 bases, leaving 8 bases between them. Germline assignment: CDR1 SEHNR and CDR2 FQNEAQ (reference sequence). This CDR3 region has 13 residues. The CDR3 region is CASSLNLGDTQYF. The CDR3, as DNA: TGTGCCAGCAGCTTAAACCTCGGAGATACGCAGTATTTT.

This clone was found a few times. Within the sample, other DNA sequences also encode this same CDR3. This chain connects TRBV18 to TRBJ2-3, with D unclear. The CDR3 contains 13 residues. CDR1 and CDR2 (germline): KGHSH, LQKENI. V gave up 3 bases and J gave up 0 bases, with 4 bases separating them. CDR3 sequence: CASSPTSTDTQYF. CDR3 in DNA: TGTGCCAGCTCACCGACTAGCACAGATACGCAGTATTTT.

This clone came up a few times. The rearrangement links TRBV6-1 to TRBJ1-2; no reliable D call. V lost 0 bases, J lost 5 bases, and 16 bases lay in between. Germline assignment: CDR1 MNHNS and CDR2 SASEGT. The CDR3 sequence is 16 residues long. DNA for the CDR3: TGTGCCAGCAGTGAAGCATCATTGGCTCTAGGATATGGCTACACCTTC. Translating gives CASSEASLALGYGYTF.

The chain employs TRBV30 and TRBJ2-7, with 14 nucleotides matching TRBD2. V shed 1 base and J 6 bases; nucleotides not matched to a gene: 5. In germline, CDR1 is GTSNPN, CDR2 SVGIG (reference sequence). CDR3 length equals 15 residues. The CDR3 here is CAWSGAGTSGSEQYF. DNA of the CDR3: TGTGCCTGGAGTGGCGCCGGGACTAGCGGGAGCGAGCAGTACTTC.